Listed below are T cell receptor beta chains from one sample, sequenced in a study of Ad26.COV2.S vaccination and SARS-CoV-2 variants. The method was immunoSEQ multiplex PCR; TCRdb's version includes in-frame clones alone and lacks a portion of them. The repertoire consists of about 180,000 clones, with 87% occurring once and the leading ten covering 5.5% to 6%. Sample: peripheral blood, taken after recovery from COVID-19. The source of these receptors is a human donor who had recovered from COVID-19. Each CDR3 is given with its conserved first and last residue. A D gene is named only where the DNA matches it firmly. Size is omitted from some rows. Given values are once, few, many or a class for expanded clones.

V	J	D	size	CDR3	DNA
TRBV7-9	TRBJ1-2	.	.	CASTSTGEVLGYTF	TGTGCCAGCACCTCTACCGGGGAGGTTTTGGGCTACACCTTC
TRBV5-1	TRBJ2-2	TRBD2	.	CASSLGAGGQTGELFF	TGCGCCAGCAGCTTGGGTGCGGGGGGCCAAACCGGGGAGCTGTTTTTT
TRBV19	TRBJ1-5	.	.	CASTGDNQPQHF	TGTGCCAGTACGGGGGATAACCAGCCCCAGCATTTT
TRBV3-1/TRBV3-2	TRBJ2-3	.	.	CASSPTGTDTQYF	TGTGCCAGCAGCCCTACGGGGACAGATACGCAGTATTTT
TRBV3-1/TRBV3-2	TRBJ2-5	.	.	CASSQDQETQYF	TGTGCCAGCAGCCAAGATCAAGAGACCCAGTACTTC
TRBV19	TRBJ1-5	.	.	CASSETGDQPQHF	TGTGCCAGCAGTGAAACGGGGGATCAGCCCCAGCATTTT
TRBV2	TRBJ2-5	.	.	CASSNLGGQGETQYF	TGTGCCAGCAGTAACCTAGGTGGTCAGGGAGAGACCCAGTACTTC
TRBV7-9	TRBJ2-1	.	.	CASSFPLVGGSSYNEQFF	TGTGCCAGCAGCTTCCCACTTGTGGGAGGCAGCTCCTACAATGAGCAGTTCTTC
TRBV29-1	TRBJ1-1	.	many	CSVEALVREAFF	TGCAGCGTTGAGGCACTGGTAAGGGAGGCTTTCTTT
TRBV14	TRBJ1-2	.	.	CASWLGIPVGGYTF	TGTGCCAGCTGGCTGGGAATTCCGGTGGGGGGCTACACCTTC
TRBV6-2/TRBV6-3	TRBJ1-4	.	once	CASSYGTPTNEKLFF	TGTGCCAGCAGTTATGGGACGCCAACTAATGAAAAACTGTTTTTT
TRBV5-4	TRBJ2-2	.	.	CASSSYTGELFF	TGTGCCAGCAGCTCATACACCGGGGAGCTGTTTTTT
TRBV7-9	TRBJ2-1	.	.	CASSETSGRAYNEQFF	TGTGCCAGCAGCGAGACCTCGGGACGGGCTTACAATGAGCAGTTCTTC
TRBV6-4	TRBJ1-5	.	few	CASSDSEQGGNNQPQHF	TGTGCCAGCAGTGACTCAGAGCAGGGAGGGAACAATCAGCCCCAGCATTTT
TRBV6-2/TRBV6-3	TRBJ2-7	.	once	CASSYSRAYEQYF	TGTGCCAGCAGTTACTCAAGGGCCTACGAGCAGTACTTC
TRBV30	TRBJ2-1	.	.	CAWSLGRAFNEQFF	TGTGCCTGGAGTCTCGGACGGGCTTTCAATGAGCAGTTCTTC
TRBV3-1/TRBV3-2	TRBJ2-6	.	.	CASSHILTGANVLTF	TGTGCCAGCAGCCATATTCTTACCGGGGCCAACGTCCTGACTTTC
TRBV5-1	TRBJ2-2	.	once	CASSALAGNTGELFF	TGCGCCAGCAGCGCCCTTGCGGGAAACACCGGGGAGCTGTTTTTT
TRBV27	TRBJ2-4	TRBD1	.	CASSSRTGGNIQYF	TGTGCCAGCAGTTCACGGACAGGGGGGAACATTCAGTACTTC
TRBV7-2	TRBJ2-7	TRBD2	.	CASSSLAGAYEQYF	TGTGCCAGCAGCTCACTAGCGGGAGCCTACGAGCAGTACTTC
TRBV6-5	TRBJ2-7	.	once	CASTLRGGYEQYF	TGTGCCAGCACTCTGAGGGGGGGATACGAGCAGTACTTC
TRBV5-4	TRBJ1-2	TRBD1	once	CASSGQGRSNYGYTF	TGTGCCAGCAGCGGACAGGGGCGATCTAACTATGGCTACACCTTC
TRBV2	TRBJ1-1	.	.	CASTPHPNTEAFF	TGTGCCAGCACTCCACACCCGAACACTGAAGCTTTCTTT
TRBV2	TRBJ1-6	TRBD1	few	CASTIDRVNSPLHF	TGTGCCAGCACCATCGACAGGGTTAATTCACCCCTCCACTTT